This entry is about one TCR beta chain. The antigen remains unidentified. Samples spanned pretreatment and treatment, with 1 to 8 time points per patient. TCRdb keeps only in-frame clones here, not all; method: immunoSEQ multiplex PCR. The table records 70,000 or so clones, approximately 91% of them present only once. These data come from a study of PD-L1 blockade in urothelial cancer. In the study overall: Blood gave a median about 150,000 T cells. General observations from the study: Patients with durable benefit had greater blood expansion of tumor-associated TCR clones 3 weeks into treatment.

The CDR3 has 13 amino acids. CDR1 and CDR2 (germline): SGHKS, YYEKEE (reference sequence). V lost 1 base, J lost 7 bases, and 9 bases lay in between. The genes are TRBV5-5 and TRBJ1-5; a possible D gene is TRBD1 (6 bases). The specimen was PBMCs, collected around atezolizumab (anti-PD-L1) treatment. This TCR derives from a man aged 55 to 70 with urothelial cancer. The CDR3 is CASSLLGAQPQHF. The CDR3 nucleotides read TGTGCCAGCAGCTTGCTGGGGGCGCAGCCCCAGCATTTT.